This T cell receptor beta chain derives from a study of Ad26.COV2.S vaccination and SARS-CoV-2 variants. About the study: The trial was COV1001 and the donor's arm was Ad26.COV2.S. The study gave Ad26.COV2.S intramuscularly, once or twice 56 days apart. Whole-study findings and limits: Spike-specific TCR breadth was greater after Ad26.COV2.S than placebo.

Data came from immunoSEQ multiplex PCR; TCRdb stores just in-frame clones and leaves some out. This sample has around 400,000 clones, with about 91% found just once. This CDR3 has 15 amino acids. Germline lookup yields CDR1 MGHRA and CDR2 YSYEKL. Trimming at V came to 0 bases and at J to 9 bases, leaving 7 bases not matched to a gene. Notes on this clone: Its antigen is undetermined.

Treatment: around 19 received Ad26.COV2.S at low or high dose, single or two shots; several received placebo; per-sample allocation not given. Sampling happened 63 days after the first vaccine or placebo injection. The study used a vaccine consisting of an Ad26 vector that expressed Wuhan-strain SARS-CoV-2 spike. Sequencing was performed on peripheral blood, taken in a trial of Ad26.COV2.S vaccine versus placebo. The receptor was isolated from a person aged 18 to 65 who received the Ad26.COV2.S COVID-19 vaccine or a placebo. The chain uses TRBV4-1 and TRBJ2-1; 8 nucleotides agree with TRBD1. The CDR3 region is CASSQDRTGQGEQFF. CDR3 bases: TGCGCCAGCAGCCAAGACAGGACAGGGCAAGGTGAGCAGTTCTTC.